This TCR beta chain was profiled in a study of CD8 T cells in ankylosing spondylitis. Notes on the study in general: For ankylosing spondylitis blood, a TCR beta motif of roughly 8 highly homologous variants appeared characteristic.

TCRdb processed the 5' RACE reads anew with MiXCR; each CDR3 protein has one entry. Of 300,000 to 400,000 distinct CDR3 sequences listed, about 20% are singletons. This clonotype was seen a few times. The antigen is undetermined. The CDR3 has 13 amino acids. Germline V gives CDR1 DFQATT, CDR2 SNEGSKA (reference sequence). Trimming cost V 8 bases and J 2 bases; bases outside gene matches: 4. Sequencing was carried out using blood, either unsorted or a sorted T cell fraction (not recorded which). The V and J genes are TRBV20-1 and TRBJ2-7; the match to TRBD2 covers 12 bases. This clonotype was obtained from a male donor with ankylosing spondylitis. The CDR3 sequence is CSPRLAGAYEQYF. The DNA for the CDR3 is TGCAGTCCGAGACTAGCGGGAGCCTACGAGCAGTACTTC.